The clone carrying this T cell receptor beta chain was observed once. Its antigen is currently unknown. Germline is not matched at one junction end, which may reflect a read error. In the PCR, 60 Vbeta and 13 Jbeta primers were used. Using immunoSEQ multiplex PCR, the repertoire was profiled, and TCRdb retains in-frame clones only, with some absent. Among approximately 91,000 clones listed, roughly 60% were seen once. The data derive from a study of cytomegalovirus exposure and HLA in healthy donors. Donors consisted of healthy bone marrow donors. Findings and limits, study-wide: Reportedly, fewer N-insertions than the approximately 690-donor mean appeared in an Asian-associated ancestry cluster in a later analysis.

Source material: PBMCs. This TCR was recovered from a human donor in good health.

The CDR3 sequence is CASSPKIPGTAF. The CDR3 nucleotides read TGTGCCAGCAGTCCTAAAATCCCCGGGACAGCCTTC. The chain uses TRBV28 and TRBJ1-2; 7 nucleotides align to TRBD1. The germline CDR1 and CDR2 sequences are MDHEN and SYDVKM. The length of the CDR3 is 12 residues.